These T cell receptor beta chains were read from a single sample in a study of shared clonotypes between healthy human individuals. The assay was immunoSEQ multiplex PCR, and TCRdb's table has in-frame clones only and misses some. The table has around 560,000 clones, approximately 95% seen once. Sample: naive CD8+ T cells sorted from blood. The origin of the receptors is a woman in her twenties or thirties in good health. Each CDR3 is given with its conserved first and last residue. D genes are given only for firm matches. Some rows have no size entry. The others give once, few or many, or a class for an expanded clone.

d_call,clone_size,v_call,j_call,cdr3_nt,cdr3_aa
-,-,TRBV21-1,TRBJ2-1,TGTGCCAGGACCCCCCGGGACAGGGATTACAATGAGCAGTTCTTC,CARTPRDRDYNEQFF
TRBD1,-,TRBV28,TRBJ2-1,TGTGCCAGCAGTTGGGGACAGGGGGTGAATGAGCAGTTCTTC,CASSWGQGVNEQFF
-,-,TRBV2,TRBJ1-4,TGTGCCAGCAGTTCCGGTTTCGGAACTGAAAAACTGTTTTTT,CASSSGFGTEKLFF
TRBD2,-,TRBV7-9,TRBJ2-7,TGTGCCAGCAGCCCGGGGACTAGTAATAACTACGAGCAGTACTTC,CASSPGTSNNYEQYF
TRBD2,-,TRBV11-2,TRBJ2-7,TGTGCCAGCAGCCATGAACTAGCGGGCCTCTCCTACGAGCAGTACTTC,CASSHELAGLSYEQYF
-,-,TRBV10-2,TRBJ2-3,TGCGCCAGCAGCGAGGGCATGAGCGGGTGGGGCACAGATACGCAGTATTTT,CASSEGMSGWGTDTQYF
TRBD1,-,TRBV5-1,TRBJ1-5,TGCGCCAGCAGCCCGACAGGGGGTCAGCCCCAGCATTTT,CASSPTGGQPQHF
TRBD2,-,TRBV7-6,TRBJ2-1,TGTGCCAGCAGTCGTACTAGCGGACCCTACAATGAGCAGTTCTTC,CASSRTSGPYNEQFF
-,-,TRBV15,TRBJ2-1,TGTGCCACCAGCAGAGGCCGGGACTCCTACAATGAGCAGTTCTTC,CATSRGRDSYNEQFF
-,-,TRBV4-2,TRBJ1-1,TGTGCCAGCAGCCCTGATCCAAACACTGAAGCTTTCTTT,CASSPDPNTEAFF
-,-,TRBV11-2,TRBJ2-7,TGTGCCACCGCCGTGGGGCTACCCTACGAGCAGTACTTC,CATAVGLPYEQYF
-,-,TRBV28,TRBJ2-7,TGTGCCAGCAGTTTAGTGCATGGGGCTAAGGGCTCCTACGAGCAGTACTTC,CASSLVHGAKGSYEQYF
-,once,TRBV2,TRBJ2-7,TGTGCCAGCAGCCCGGGACTTCTCTACGAGCAGTACTTC,CASSPGLLYEQYF
-,once,TRBV6-6,TRBJ1-4,TGTGCCAGCAGTTACGGGGGCGGTAATGAAAAACTGTTTTTT,CASSYGGGNEKLFF
TRBD2,-,TRBV9,TRBJ2-3,TGTGCCAGCAGCGTTAGCGGGAGGGCCCCCGGTACGCAGTATTTT,CASSVSGRAPGTQYF
-,-,TRBV21-1,TRBJ1-3,TGTGCCAGCAGCCCATCGTTCGAGGGTCGGGGACGGTGGTCGTCTGGAAACACCATATATTTT,CASSPSFEGRGRWSSGNTIYF
-,-,TRBV27,TRBJ1-2,TGTGCCACCCAGATCGGACCTAACTATGGCTACACCTTC,CATQIGPNYGYTF
-,once,TRBV27,TRBJ2-7,TGTGCCAGCTCATGGGGCCAGTTGGGCTACGAGCAGTACTTC,CASSWGQLGYEQYF
TRBD1,-,TRBV29-1,TRBJ2-6,TGCAGCGTTGAAGAACAGGGGGGCGCTGGGGCCAACGTCCTGACTTTC,CSVEEQGGAGANVLTF
-,-,TRBV28,TRBJ2-7,TGTGCCAGCAGCCCTACAGGAGACGCCGAGCAGTACTTC,CASSPTGDAEQYF
-,-,TRBV7-6,TRBJ1-2,TGTGCCAGCAGCTTATACACCGGGGACGGCTACACCTTC,CASSLYTGDGYTF
-,few,TRBV7-9,TRBJ1-2,TGTGCCAGCAGCTCACCCCTTAACTATGGCTACACCTTC,CASSSPLNYGYTF
TRBD2,-,TRBV13,TRBJ2-1,TGTGCCAGCAGCTTAGATCCTAGCGGGAGATACAATGAGCAGTTCTTC,CASSLDPSGRYNEQFF
-,-,TRBV11-2,TRBJ2-7,TGTGCCAGCAGCTTAGTTTTCGGGTCCCCCTACGAGCAGTACTTC,CASSLVFGSPYEQYF
-,-,TRBV27,TRBJ2-7,TGTGCCAGCAGTTTTACAGCCCACGAGCAGTACTTC,CASSFTAHEQYF
-,-,TRBV25-1,TRBJ2-3,TGTGCCAGCAGTCCCAGGCGGGGAGATACGCAGTATTTT,CASSPRRGDTQYF